The 23 T cell receptor beta chains listed next were all sequenced from one sample in a study of identical twins (dated by TCRdb to 2016 to 2018). Receptor libraries were prepared by 5' RACE. Sequencing relied on an Illumina HiSeq 2000. TCRdb reprocessing: public reads trimmed at Q25 with fastp, clones called with MiXCR, in-frame beta chains kept. Identical CDR3 proteins give one entry, which carries the most common genes and DNA. The sample yields some 500,000 distinct CDR3 sequences; approximately 22% were counted once. In total, the top ten clones hold around 0.91% of the sample. These records were also assigned to another study, of T cells expressing NK-cell markers.

What was sequenced was CD4+ T cells sorted from blood. The receptors derive from a woman aged 18-29 years in good health.

J is TRBJ2-1 and V is TRBV5-5; 10 nucleotides line up with TRBD1. Germline V gene lookup returns CDR1 SGHKS and CDR2 YYEKEE (reference sequence). Germline trimming cut 4 bases from V and 9 bases from J; bases unmatched to any gene: 10. The CDR3 consists of 15 residues. The CDR3 nucleotides are TGTGCCAGCAGCCATATTGGGACAGGGGATACTGAGCAGTTCTTC. It codes for CASSHIGTGDTEQFF.

This clonotype showed up many times. The V gene is TRBV3-1, the J gene TRBJ1-5; 7 bases are shared with TRBD1. V shed 4 bases, J shed 6 bases, and the junction held 9 bases outside the gene matches. The length of the CDR3 is 15 residues. Germline loops: CDR1 LGHDT, CDR2 YNNKEL (reference sequence). CDR3 bases: TGTGCCAGCAGCCGCGCGGGCAGGGGGAGTCAGCCCCAGCATTTT. Translating it yields CASSRAGRGSQPQHF. The entire variable domain, with the rest obtained from reference TRBV3-1 and TRBJ1-5, is as follows: DTAVSQTPKYLVTQMGNDKSIKCEQNLGHDTMYWYKQDSKKFLKIMFSYNNKELIINETVPNRFSPKSPDKAHLNLHINSLELGDSAVYFCASSRAGRGSQPQHFGDGTRLSIL.

V and J are TRBV7-2 and TRBJ2-7, with unresolved D. This CDR3 comprises 15 residues. Trimming shortened V by 5 bases and J by 0 bases, and 14 bases separated the two germline ends. Per germline, CDR1 SGHTA and CDR2 FQGNSA. CDR3 bases: TGTGCCAGCAGCCGAACGTCTGAGAGCTCCTACGAGCAGTACTTC. Translation: CASSRTSESSYEQYF.

CDR3 sequence: CARSRGRHYEQYF. CDR3 nucleotide sequence: TGTGCCAGGAGCCGCGGACGCCACTACGAGCAGTACTTC. The chain uses TRBV5-6 and TRBJ2-7; D is undetermined. Germline V gene sequence: CDR1 SGHDT, CDR2 YYEEEE. The CDR3 is made up of 13 amino acids. V shed 8 bases and J shed 3 bases, with 15 bases lying between them. Using reference TRBV5-6 and TRBJ2-7 for the parts outside the CDR3, the full variable domain is DAGVTQSPTHLIKTRGQQVTLRCSPKSGHDTVSWYQQALGQGPQFIFQYYEEEERQRGNFPDRFSGHQFPNYSSELNVNALLLGDSALYLCARSRGRHYEQYFGPGTRLTVT.

This rearrangement joins TRBV9 to TRBJ2-7; possibly TRBD2 for D (5 bases). The CDR3 covers 15 residues. Between the trimmed V and J ends, which lost 0 bases and 5 bases, there was a span of 15 bases. Germline V gene sequence: CDR1 SGDLS, CDR2 YYNGEE. The CDR3 protein is CASSVGASLRHEQYF. The CDR3 DNA is TGTGCCAGCAGCGTAGGGGCTAGCCTTCGCCACGAGCAGTACTTC.

This clonotype showed up just a few times. The rearrangement joins TRBV3-1 to TRBJ2-3; D gene unclear. The CDR3 extends over 13 amino acids. CDR1 is LGHDT, CDR2 YNNKEL, per germline (reference sequence). Trimming removed 1 base from V and 10 bases from J, with 12 bases in between. CDR3 sequence (DNA): TGTGCCAGCAGCCAAGGACCTGCGTCGCCGCAGTATTTT. Translated, it gives CASSQGPASPQYF.

The chain carries TRBV7-3 and TRBJ2-7; 7 nucleotides line up with TRBD1. CDR1 is SGHTA, CDR2 FQGTGA, per germline. The ends lost 1 base at V and 4 bases at J; junction bases unmatched: 7. This CDR3 contains 15 residues. The CDR3 bases are TGTGCCAGCAGCTTAAGTCCGGGACAGAGTTACGAGCAGTACTTC. This codes for CASSLSPGQSYEQYF.

This clonotype was detected only a few times. The chain couples TRBV11-2 to TRBJ2-1; 9 positions match TRBD1. V trimming: 4 bases; J trimming: 2 bases; junction bases outside the gene matches: 0. This CDR3 region has 14 residues. Germline V lookup: CDR1 SGHAT, CDR2 FQNNGV. The CDR3 sequence is CASSWDRAYNEQFF. The CDR3 nucleotides read TGTGCCAGCAGCTGGGACAGGGCCTACAATGAGCAGTTCTTC.

This clonotype was seen at least ten times. This sequence joins TRBV6-1 and TRBJ1-5; 7 nucleotides align to TRBD1. CDR3 length: 15 amino acids. The trim removed 6 bases at V and 2 bases at J, leaving 7 bases unmatched. Germline V gene sequence: CDR1 MNHNS, CDR2 SASEGT. The CDR3 loop is CASSRTGEGNQPQHF. The CDR3 region has the DNA TGTGCCAGCAGCCGAACAGGGGAAGGCAATCAGCCCCAGCATTTT.

The chain carries TRBV4-2 and TRBJ2-1; TRBD2 matches 10 bases. Germline V gene data show CDR1 as LGHNA and CDR2 as YNFKEQ. The CDR3 is 19 amino acids. V lost 4 bases, J lost 2 bases, and 14 bases stayed unmatched. CDR3 protein: CASSPFQKSGGAAYNEQFF. The DNA for the CDR3 is TGTGCCAGCAGCCCTTTTCAGAAGAGCGGGGGGGCCGCCTACAATGAGCAGTTCTTC.

This clonotype was observed a single time. V gene TRBV25-1 combines with J gene TRBJ2-3; D not certain. The CDR3 covers 13 residues. Germline V gives CDR1 MGHDK, CDR2 SYGVNS. Trimming pared 5 bases from V and 9 bases from J, leaving 15 bases between. This chain's CDR3 is CASSPNVAQTQYF. CDR3 sequence (DNA): TGTGCCAGCAGTCCGAATGTCGCCCAGACGCAGTATTTT. The full variable domain, its missing parts supplied by reference TRBV25-1 and TRBJ2-3, is EADIYQTPRYLVIGTGKKITLECSQTMGHDKMYWYQQDPGMELHLIHYSYGVNSTEKGDLSSESTVSRIRTEHFPLTLESARPSHTSQYLCASSPNVAQTQYFGPGTRLTVL.

V and J are TRBV14 and TRBJ1-5; no clear D gene. Germline lookup yields CDR1 SGHDN and CDR2 FVKESK. The CDR3 is made up of 12 amino acids. V lost 2 bases and J 9 bases, leaving 8 bases between the germline ends. The CDR3, as DNA: TGTGCCAGCAGCCAACGAGGAGGGCCCCAGCATTTT. This sequence encodes CASSQRGGPQHF.

This clonotype was found a few times. This chain uses TRBV6-1 with TRBJ1-1; D is unclear. CDR1 MNHNS and CDR2 SASEGT come from the germline V gene. This CDR3 comprises 15 residues. The V and J ends lost 6 bases and 2 bases respectively, with 16 bases between them. The CDR3 loop is CASRGLAGPNTEAFF. Here the CDR3 DNA reads TGTGCCAGCAGAGGGCTGGCGGGCCCCAACACTGAAGCTTTCTTT.

This clonotype has a handful of counts. The V and J genes are TRBV7-2 and TRBJ2-1, with D tentatively TRBD2 (6 bases). The CDR3 runs to 15 residues. The V gene lost 6 bases and the J gene lost 5 bases, with 17 bases spanning the gap. The germline V gene has CDR1 SGHTA and CDR2 FQGNSA. CDR3 loop: CASSPQRGRHNEQFF. The CDR3 coding sequence is TGTGCCAGCAGTCCTCAGAGAGGGAGGCACAATGAGCAGTTCTTC.

This chain uses TRBV6-2 or TRBV6-3 with TRBJ2-1; TRBD2 aligns across 11 bases. The trim removed 4 bases at V and 0 bases at J, leaving 11 bases unmatched. From germline, CDR1 is MNHEY and CDR2 SVGEGT. The CDR3 spans 19 residues. The CDR3 nucleotides read TGTGCCAGCAGTTTCCCGGGACTAGCGGAACCCTACTCCTACAATGAGCAGTTCTTC. It codes for CASSFPGLAEPYSYNEQFF.

This clonotype has a handful of counts. The chain uses TRBV5-1 and TRBJ1-5, with a possible D match to TRBD1 (6 bases). The CDR3 extends over 13 amino acids. The V gene lost 4 bases and the J gene lost 9 bases, with 14 bases spanning the gap. Germline V gene data show CDR1 as SGHRS and CDR2 as YFSETQ. This chain's CDR3 is CASSPEGGRPQHF. The CDR3 coding sequence is TGCGCCAGCAGCCCTGAGGGGGGGAGGCCCCAGCATTTT.

This clonotype was counted only a few times. CDR3 loop: CASSQGELGRGGELFF. The CDR3 bases are TGCGCCAGCAGCCAAGGGGAGCTGGGGCGAGGCGGGGAGCTGTTTTTT. The chain has TRBV4-3 and TRBJ2-2, with D perhaps assigned TRBD1 or TRBD2 (5 bases each). The CDR3 runs to 16 residues. Germline V gives CDR1 LGHNA, CDR2 YSLEER. Trimming shortened V by 1 base and J by 7 bases, and 16 bases separated the two germline ends.

This clonotype came up a few times. The chain couples TRBV12-3 or TRBV12-4 to TRBJ2-1; possible D gene TRBD2, 6 bases. Trimming stripped 3 bases from V and 16 bases from J, with 13 bases between. The CDR3 sequence is 11 residues long. For the CDR3, the DNA is TGTGCCAGCAGTTTGCGGGGCCCCAGTTTCTTC. Amino acid sequence: CASSLRGPSFF.

The rearrangement links TRBV5-1 to TRBJ2-4; D may correspond to TRBD1 or TRBD2 (6 bases each). The germline V and J ends were trimmed by 4 bases and 2 bases, with 25 bases remaining between them. Germline-derived CDR1 and CDR2 are SGHRS and YFSETQ. CDR3 length: 19 amino acids. CDR3 sequence: CASSPEVNRGEGTKNIQYF. The CDR3 coding sequence is TGCGCCAGCAGCCCGGAAGTTAATAGGGGGGAAGGGACCAAAAACATTCAGTACTTC. The full variable domain, its missing parts supplied by reference TRBV5-1 and TRBJ2-4, is KAGVTQTPRYLIKTRGQQVTLSCSPISGHRSVSWYQQTPGQGLQFLFEYFSETQRNKGNFPGRFSGRQFSNSRSEMNVSTLELGDSALYLCASSPEVNRGEGTKNIQYFGAGTRLSVL.

Ten or more counts support this clonotype. The rearrangement links TRBV12-3 or TRBV12-4 to TRBJ2-5; D is perhaps TRBD2 (7 bases). The CDR3 consists of 13 residues. The V end lost 6 bases, the J end lost 7 bases, and 15 bases lay between the germline ends. The CDR3 region has the DNA TGTGCCAGCAGGAAGGGGGGGGTAGTGACCCAGTACTTC. This codes for CASRKGGVVTQYF.

This CDR3 is CASSFETRQYF. For the CDR3, the DNA is TGTGCCAGCAGTTTCGAGACTAGGCAGTATTTT. V usage is TRBV12-3 or TRBV12-4 and J usage is TRBJ2-3; D perhaps matches TRBD2 (6 bases). V was clipped by 3 bases and J by 11 bases, with 9 bases between them. This CDR3 has 11 amino acids.

This clonotype came up a few times. The chain has TRBV7-2 and TRBJ2-4; the D gene is possibly TRBD2 (5 bases). Germline lookup yields CDR1 SGHTA and CDR2 FQGNSA. The CDR3 has 14 amino acids. Trimming pared 5 bases from V and 9 bases from J, leaving 17 bases between. In DNA form, the CDR3 reads TGTGCCAGCAGCGCTACTAGTCTGAGTGGCATTCAGTACTTC. Translating gives CASSATSLSGIQYF.

This clonotype was detected a few times. The chain combines TRBV9 with TRBJ1-5; TRBD1 matches at 9 bases. With 0 bases clipped from V and 3 bases from J, the junction kept 4 bases outside the gene matches. Germline CDR1 and CDR2: SGDLS and YYNGEE. This CDR3 is built from 16 residues. The CDR3: CASSVGTGEFNQPQHF. CDR3 nucleotides: TGTGCCAGCAGCGTAGGGACAGGGGAATTCAATCAGCCCCAGCATTTT.